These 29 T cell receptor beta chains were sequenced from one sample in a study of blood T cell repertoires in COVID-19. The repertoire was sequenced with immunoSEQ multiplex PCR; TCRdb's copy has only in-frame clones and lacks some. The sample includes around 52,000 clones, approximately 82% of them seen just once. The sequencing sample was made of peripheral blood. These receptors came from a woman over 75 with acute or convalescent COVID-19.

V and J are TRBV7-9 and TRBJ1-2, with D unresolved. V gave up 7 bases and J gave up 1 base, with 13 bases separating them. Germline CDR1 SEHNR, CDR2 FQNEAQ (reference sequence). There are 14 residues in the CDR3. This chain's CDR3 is CASTSSGDNYGYTF. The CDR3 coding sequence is TGTGCCAGCACCTCATCCGGAGATAACTATGGCTACACCTTC.

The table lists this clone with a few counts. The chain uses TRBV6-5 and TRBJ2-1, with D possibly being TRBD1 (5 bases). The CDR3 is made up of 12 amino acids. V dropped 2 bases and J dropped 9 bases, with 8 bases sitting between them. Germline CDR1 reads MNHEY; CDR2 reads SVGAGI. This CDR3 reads CASSYNRGEQFF. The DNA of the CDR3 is TGTGCCAGCAGTTACAATAGGGGTGAGCAGTTCTTC.

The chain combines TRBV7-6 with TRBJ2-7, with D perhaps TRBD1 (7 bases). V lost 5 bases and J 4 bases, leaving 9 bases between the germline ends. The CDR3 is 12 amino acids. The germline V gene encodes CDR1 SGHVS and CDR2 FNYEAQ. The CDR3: CASSPGGYEQYF. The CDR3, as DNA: TGTGCCAGCAGCCCAGGGGGGTACGAGCAGTACTTC.

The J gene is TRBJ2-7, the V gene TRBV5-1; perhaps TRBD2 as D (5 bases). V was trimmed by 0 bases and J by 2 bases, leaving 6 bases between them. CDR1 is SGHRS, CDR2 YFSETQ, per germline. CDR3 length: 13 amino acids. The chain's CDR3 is CASSLAGTYEQYF. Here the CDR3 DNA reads TGCGCCAGCAGCTTGGCCGGGACCTACGAGCAGTACTTC.

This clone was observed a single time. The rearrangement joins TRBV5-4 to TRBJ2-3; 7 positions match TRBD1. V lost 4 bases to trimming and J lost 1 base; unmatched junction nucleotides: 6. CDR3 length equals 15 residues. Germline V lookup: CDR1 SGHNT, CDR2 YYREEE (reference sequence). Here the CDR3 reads CASSRPGGGTDTQYF. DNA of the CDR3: TGTGCCAGCAGCCGACCAGGGGGAGGCACAGATACGCAGTATTTT.

CDR3 DNA: TGTGCCAGCAGCTGGACTACCCAAGAGACCCAGTACTTC. Translating it yields CASSWTTQETQYF. This chain joins TRBV3-1 (or the pseudogene TRBV3-2) and TRBJ2-5; D perhaps matches TRBD2 (6 bases). V was trimmed by 5 bases and J by 1 base, leaving 8 bases between them. Per germline, CDR1 LGHDT and CDR2 YNNKEL (reference sequence). The CDR3 runs to 13 residues.

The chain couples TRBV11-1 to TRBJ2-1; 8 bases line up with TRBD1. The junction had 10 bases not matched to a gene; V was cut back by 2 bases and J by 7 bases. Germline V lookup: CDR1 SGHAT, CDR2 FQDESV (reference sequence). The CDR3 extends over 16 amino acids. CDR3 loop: CASSLRSGQGRNEQFF. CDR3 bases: TGTGCCAGCAGCTTACGATCCGGACAGGGTAGGAATGAGCAGTTCTTC.

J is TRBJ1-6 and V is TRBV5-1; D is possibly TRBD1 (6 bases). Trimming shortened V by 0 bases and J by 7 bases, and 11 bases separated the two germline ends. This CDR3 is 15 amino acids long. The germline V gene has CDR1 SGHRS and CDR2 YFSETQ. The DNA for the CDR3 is TGCGCCAGCAGCTTGGACGGACAGCGGAATTCACCCCTCCACTTT. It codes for CASSLDGQRNSPLHF.

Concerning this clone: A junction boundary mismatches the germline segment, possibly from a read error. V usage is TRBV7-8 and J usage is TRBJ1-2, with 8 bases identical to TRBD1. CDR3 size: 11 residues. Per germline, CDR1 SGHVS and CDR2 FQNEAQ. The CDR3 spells CASSFDRGVEF. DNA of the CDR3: TGTGCCAGCAGCTTCGACAGGGGCGTGGAATTC.

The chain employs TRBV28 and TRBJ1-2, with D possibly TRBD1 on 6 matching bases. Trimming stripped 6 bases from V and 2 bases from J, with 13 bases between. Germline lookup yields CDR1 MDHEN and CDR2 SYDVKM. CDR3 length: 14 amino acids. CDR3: CASRGVGANYGYTF. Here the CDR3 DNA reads TGTGCCAGCAGGGGAGTGGGGGCCAACTATGGCTACACCTTC.

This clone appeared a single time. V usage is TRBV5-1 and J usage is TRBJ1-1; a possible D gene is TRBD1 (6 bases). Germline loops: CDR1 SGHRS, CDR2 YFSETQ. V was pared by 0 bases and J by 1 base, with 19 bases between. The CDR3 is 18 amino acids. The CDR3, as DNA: TGCGCCAGCAGCTTGGCCAACGGGGGGCGCAGGGCGAACACTGAAGCTTTCTTT. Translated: CASSLANGGRRANTEAFF. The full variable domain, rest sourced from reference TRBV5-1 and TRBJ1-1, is KAGVTQTPRYLIKTRGQQVTLSCSPISGHRSVSWYQQTPGQGLQFLFEYFSETQRNKGNFPGRFSGRQFSNSRSEMNVSTLELGDSALYLCASSLANGGRRANTEAFFGQGTRLTVV.

CDR3 sequence (DNA): TGTGCCAGTAGTATCCGGTTGGAGGGTCCTAACTATGGCTACACCTTC. It specifies CASSIRLEGPNYGYTF. The chain employs TRBV19 and TRBJ1-2; D gene ambiguous. The CDR3 sequence is 16 residues long. V was cut by 3 bases and J by 0 bases, with 14 bases left in between. Germline V gene lookup returns CDR1 LNHDA and CDR2 SQIVND (reference sequence).

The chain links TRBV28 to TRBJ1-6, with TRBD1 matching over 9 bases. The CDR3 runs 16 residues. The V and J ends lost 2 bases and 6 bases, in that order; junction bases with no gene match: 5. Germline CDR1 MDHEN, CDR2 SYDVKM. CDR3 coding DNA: TGTGCCAGCAGTTTACCCGGACAGGGGACTAATTCACCCCTCCACTTT. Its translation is CASSLPGQGTNSPLHF.

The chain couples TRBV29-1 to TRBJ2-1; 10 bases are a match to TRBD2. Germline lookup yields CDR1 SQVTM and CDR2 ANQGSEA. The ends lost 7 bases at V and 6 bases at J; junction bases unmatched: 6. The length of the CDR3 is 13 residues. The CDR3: CSATSGMPNEQFF. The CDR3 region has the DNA TGCAGCGCCACTAGCGGGATGCCCAATGAGCAGTTCTTC.

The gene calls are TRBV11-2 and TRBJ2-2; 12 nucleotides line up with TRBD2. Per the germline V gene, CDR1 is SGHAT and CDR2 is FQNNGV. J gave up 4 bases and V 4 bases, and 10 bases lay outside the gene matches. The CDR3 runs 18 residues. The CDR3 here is CASSSPRLAGVGTGELFF. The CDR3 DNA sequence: TGTGCCAGCAGCTCTCCCCGACTAGCGGGAGTGGGCACCGGGGAGCTGTTTTTT.

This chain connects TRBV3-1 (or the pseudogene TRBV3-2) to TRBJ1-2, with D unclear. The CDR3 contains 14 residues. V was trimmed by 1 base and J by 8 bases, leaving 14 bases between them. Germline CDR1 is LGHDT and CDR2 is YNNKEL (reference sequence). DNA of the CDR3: TGTGCCAGCAGCCAAGCTACCTCGGGAGAAGGCTACACCTTC. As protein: CASSQATSGEGYTF.

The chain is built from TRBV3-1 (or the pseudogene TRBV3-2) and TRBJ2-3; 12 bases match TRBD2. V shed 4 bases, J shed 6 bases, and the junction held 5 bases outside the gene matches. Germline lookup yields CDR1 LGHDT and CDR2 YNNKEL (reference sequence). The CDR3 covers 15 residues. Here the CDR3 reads CASSPSGRAGDTQYF. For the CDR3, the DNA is TGTGCCAGCAGCCCTAGCGGGAGGGCCGGGGATACGCAGTATTTT.

For the CDR3, the DNA is TGTGCCTCACGATCTGGGGGACAAATACAGCCCCAGCATTTT. Amino acid sequence: CASRSGGQIQPQHF. The chain carries TRBV28 and TRBJ1-5; a weak D match, TRBD1 (6 bases). The germline CDR1 and CDR2 sequences are MDHEN and SYDVKM. V was trimmed by 11 bases and J by 7 bases, leaving 21 bases between them. The CDR3 has 14 amino acids. The complete variable domain, with remaining parts taken from reference TRBV28 and TRBJ1-5, reads DVKVTQSSRYLVKRTGEKVFLECVQDMDHENMFWYRQDPGLGLRLIYFSYDVKMKEKGDIPEGYSVSREKKERFSLILESASTNQTSMYLCASRSGGQIQPQHFGDGTRLSIL.

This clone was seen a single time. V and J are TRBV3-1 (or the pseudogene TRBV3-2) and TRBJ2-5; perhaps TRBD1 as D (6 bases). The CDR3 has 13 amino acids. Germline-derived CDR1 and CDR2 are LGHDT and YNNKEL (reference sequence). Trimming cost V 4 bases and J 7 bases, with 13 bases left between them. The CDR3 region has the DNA TGTGCCAGCAGCCTTGGACAGTTTCGGACCCAGTACTTC. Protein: CASSLGQFRTQYF.

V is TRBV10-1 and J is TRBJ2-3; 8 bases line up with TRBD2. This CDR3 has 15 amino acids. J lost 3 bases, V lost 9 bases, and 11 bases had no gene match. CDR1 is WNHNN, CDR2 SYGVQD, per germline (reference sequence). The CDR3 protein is CARMGTGRVTDTQYF. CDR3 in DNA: TGCGCCAGGATGGGGACCGGGAGGGTAACAGATACGCAGTATTTT.

The CDR3 DNA reads as TGTGCCAGCTCACCCTTTAGCGGGGGCGTAACCTACAATGAGCAGTTCTTC. The encoded protein is CASSPFSGGVTYNEQFF. V and J are TRBV18 and TRBJ2-1; 9 bases match TRBD2. The CDR3 sequence is 17 residues long. Per the germline V gene, CDR1 is KGHSH and CDR2 is LQKENI. Trimming at V came to 3 bases and at J to 2 bases, leaving 8 bases not matched to a gene.

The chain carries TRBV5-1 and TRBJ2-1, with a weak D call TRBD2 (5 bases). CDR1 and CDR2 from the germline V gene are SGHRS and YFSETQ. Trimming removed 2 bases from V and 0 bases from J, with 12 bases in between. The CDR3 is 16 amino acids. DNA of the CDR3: TGCGCCAGCAGCTTAATAGCCAGCGGCTCCTACAATGAGCAGTTCTTC. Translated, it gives CASSLIASGSYNEQFF. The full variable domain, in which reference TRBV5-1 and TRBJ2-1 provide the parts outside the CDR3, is KAGVTQTPRYLIKTRGQQVTLSCSPISGHRSVSWYQQTPGQGLQFLFEYFSETQRNKGNFPGRFSGRQFSNSRSEMNVSTLELGDSALYLCASSLIASGSYNEQFFGPGTRLTVL.

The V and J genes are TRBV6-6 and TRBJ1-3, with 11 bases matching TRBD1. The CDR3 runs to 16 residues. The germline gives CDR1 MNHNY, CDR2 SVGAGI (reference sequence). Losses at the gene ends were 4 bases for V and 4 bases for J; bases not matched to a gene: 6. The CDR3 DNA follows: TGTGCCAGCAGTTTCGGACAGGGGGCTAGAGGAAACACCATATATTTT. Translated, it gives CASSFGQGARGNTIYF.

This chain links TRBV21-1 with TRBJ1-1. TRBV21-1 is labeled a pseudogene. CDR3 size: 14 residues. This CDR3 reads CASSKWGDPTEAFF. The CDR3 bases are TGTGCCAGCAGCAAATGGGGGGATCCCACTGAAGCTTTCTTT.

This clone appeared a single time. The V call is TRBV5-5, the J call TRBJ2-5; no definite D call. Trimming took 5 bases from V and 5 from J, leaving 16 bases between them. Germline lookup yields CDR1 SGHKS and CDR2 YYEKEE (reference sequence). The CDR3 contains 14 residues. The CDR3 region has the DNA TGTGCCAGCAGGTCCTTCTCCTTGCGGGAGACCCAGTACTTC. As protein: CASRSFSLRETQYF.

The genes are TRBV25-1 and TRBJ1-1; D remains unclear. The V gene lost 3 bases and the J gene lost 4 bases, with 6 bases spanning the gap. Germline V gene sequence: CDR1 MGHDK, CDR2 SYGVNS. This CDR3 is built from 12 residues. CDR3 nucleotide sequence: TGTGCCAGCAGTGATCTCAGCACTGAAGCTTTCTTT. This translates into CASSDLSTEAFF. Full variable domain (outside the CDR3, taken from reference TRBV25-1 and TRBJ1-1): EADIYQTPRYLVIGTGKKITLECSQTMGHDKMYWYQQDPGMELHLIHYSYGVNSTEKGDLSSESTVSRIRTEHFPLTLESARPSHTSQYLCASSDLSTEAFFGQGTRLTVV.

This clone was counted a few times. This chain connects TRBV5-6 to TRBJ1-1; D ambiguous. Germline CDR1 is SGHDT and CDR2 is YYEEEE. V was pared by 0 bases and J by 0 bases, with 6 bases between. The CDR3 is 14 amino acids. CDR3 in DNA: TGTGCCAGCAGCTTGGTAGCAGTGAACACTGAAGCTTTCTTT. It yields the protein CASSLVAVNTEAFF.

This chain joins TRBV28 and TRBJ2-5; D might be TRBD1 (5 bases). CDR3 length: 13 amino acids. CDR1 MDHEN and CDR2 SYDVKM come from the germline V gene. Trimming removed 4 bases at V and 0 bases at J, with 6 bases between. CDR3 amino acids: CASSWTNQETQYF. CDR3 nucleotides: TGTGCCAGCAGTTGGACAAACCAAGAGACCCAGTACTTC.

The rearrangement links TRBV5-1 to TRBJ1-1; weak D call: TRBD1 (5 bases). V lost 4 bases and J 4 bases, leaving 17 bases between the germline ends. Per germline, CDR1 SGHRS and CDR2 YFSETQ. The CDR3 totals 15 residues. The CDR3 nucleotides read TGCGCCAGCAGCCCGTTCGGGGGGGAAACCACTGAAGCTTTCTTT. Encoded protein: CASSPFGGETTEAFF. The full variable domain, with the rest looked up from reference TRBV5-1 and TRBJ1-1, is KAGVTQTPRYLIKTRGQQVTLSCSPISGHRSVSWYQQTPGQGLQFLFEYFSETQRNKGNFPGRFSGRQFSNSRSEMNVSTLELGDSALYLCASSPFGGETTEAFFGQGTRLTVV.